This T cell receptor beta chain was obtained from a study of blood T cell repertoires in COVID-19. Study in general: The analysed material was cDNA or gDNA that came from T cells, B-cell-depleted T cells, or PBMCs.

The assay was immunoSEQ multiplex PCR, and TCRdb's table has in-frame clones only and misses some. Seen here are about 280,000 clones, 87% observed once, and the top ten hold roughly 2.4%. There are 16 residues in the CDR3. V was pared by 2 bases and J by 0 bases, with 7 bases of the junction left unmatched. Germline-derived CDR1 and CDR2 are SGHRS and YFSETQ. Sequencing was performed on peripheral blood. The TCR sequence derives from a woman aged 45-59 years who had recovered from COVID-19. This chain links TRBV5-1 with TRBJ2-7; 8 bases are a match to TRBD1. CDR3 sequence (DNA): TGCGCCAGCAGCTTACGACAGGGGTCATACTCCTACGAGCAGTACTTC. It is translated as CASSLRQGSYSYEQYF.